This TCR beta chain was observed in a study of blood T cell repertoires in COVID-19. Across the whole study: Both acute and convalescent COVID-19 samples were obtained from the United States, Italy and Spain.

Assay used: immunoSEQ multiplex PCR; TCRdb lists only in-frame clones, some missing. This table holds under 350,000 clones, approximately 83% found once. The V gene's germline CDR1 is LGHDT and CDR2 YNNKEL (reference sequence). Deletions cut 4 bases from V and 4 bases from J, with 13 bases between. The CDR3 is 14 residues long. This sequence was found in a human donor in a cohort sampled during active COVID-19. The sample consisted of peripheral blood. The chain is built from TRBV3-1 (or the pseudogene TRBV3-2) and TRBJ1-1; TRBD1 is a possible D gene (5 bases). The CDR3 spells CASSPRWGVTEAFF. The CDR3 coding sequence is TGTGCCAGCAGCCCGAGGTGGGGGGTCACTGAAGCTTTCTTT.